This T cell receptor beta chain was profiled in a study of shared clonotypes between healthy human individuals (TCRdb year 2020). About the study as a whole: The cohort included three men and a couple of women between 18 and 49 years of age. For each donor, CD4 naive and CD4 memory were each given three plates, CD8 naive was given two plates, and CD8 memory was given one plate. To estimate repertoire size and how much clonotypes are shared between individuals, the study performed deep sequencing of blood TCR repertoires from roughly five healthy adults. To increase sequencing depth and limit assay-specific biases, different laboratories used diverse techniques to prepare libraries and sequence TCR repertoires. Between about 0.85 and 10 billion PBMCs per donor were obtained by leukapheresis.

Using the deep immunoSEQ assay, TCR CDR3 regions were amplified from genomic DNA by multiplex PCR. Extracted genomic DNA from each cell subset was distributed evenly across all wells of several immunoSEQ 96-well plates, and each plate was treated as a replicate. For sorted subsets, each replicate PCR was loaded with 200 ng genomic DNA, equivalent to 30,000 to 35,000 T cell genomes. Purified libraries were quantified with a Qubit 3.0 fluorometer, sized on a Bioanalyzer 2100, and re-quantified with the KAPA Library Quantification kit. Every immunoSEQ 96-well plate was sequenced on a separate single-read 150-cycle Illumina NextSeq 550 flow cell. The authors' pipeline ran thus. Because only junctional sequences without quality scores were contained in the immunoSEQ output, filtering matching that applied to full-length reads could not be performed. Sequences were annotated with PyIR, a Python wrapper for IgBLAST v1.9, using IMGT germline references to assign V/J genes and CDR3. Reads were filtered out if the reads had weak V/J assignments (E-value above 1e-6), no CDR3, stop codons, out-of-frame junctions, or ambiguous translated residues. V3J clonotypes were defined by identical inferred V gene, J gene, and CDR3 amino acid sequence. The percentage overlap between two repertoires was calculated by dividing the number of shared unique clonotypes by the size of the smaller repertoire. Three approaches were used to assess repertoire richness: RTK rarefaction, the Chao1 estimator, and Recon v2.1 estimates of unobserved clonotypes. Generation probabilities were computed with OLGA for all TCRbeta clonotypes obtained by the gDNA method from a few donors. TCRdb took this table from immuneACCESS and kept in-frame rearrangements with V and J called. Such tables lack part of the clones; where checked against another copy, unresolved V genes explain under half of the gap, and the rest is unexplained. V and J calls and clone size are copied from that table; D and trimming were computed from the DNA. The sample includes approximately 1.5 million clones, with under 99% observed a single time. About 0.45% of the sample rests with the top ten.

Comment on this clone: Its specific antigen is unknown. It has no much larger one-base neighbor in the sample; base qualities were not kept.

CDR1 and CDR2 are read off the germline V gene as MNHEY and SVGAGI. Inclusive of the bounding cysteine and phenylalanine, the CDR3 is 15 residues long. Only the CDR3 region is kept as DNA, spanning 45 bases read in frame from base 1. V loses 0 bases, J loses 6 bases, and the germline ends lie 14 bases apart. The donors were healthy, HIV-negative adults who had no recently reported acute infections or vaccinations. All donors were Caucasian adults living in Nashville, Tennessee, USA. CD4+ T cells were enriched through magnetic negative selection, after which naive cells were positively selected on CD45RA and the remaining negative fraction served as the memory subset. After blood collection by leukapheresis, PBMCs were isolated using Ficoll-Histopaque density gradient centrifugation and then cryopreserved in the vapor phase of liquid nitrogen. Analytical flow cytometry was used to check the purity and quantity of each magnetically sorted T cell population. Genomic DNA was isolated from each sorted fraction and quantified by UV absorbance on a Nanodrop 2000c.

Points the paper makes about the study in general: Compared with non-shared clonotypes, clonotypes shared by all four sorted-subset donors had higher generation probabilities. Sampling was limited to blood, and TCR repertoires in tissue likely differ from TCR repertoires in blood. Because the study included only a small number of donors, the genetic and exposure-history diversity represented was limited. When a few donors were compared, the shared fraction of clonotypes was around 5% for naive CD4, approximately 3.3% for naive CD8, roughly 2.3% for memory CD4, and roughly 0.43% for memory CD8. Naive subsets generally had larger estimated clonotype richness than memory subsets. Incomplete sequencing was indicated by rarefaction of sorted-subset datasets, despite the large sequencing depth. Pairwise subsampling led to the expectation that sequencing depth would affect the degree of clonotype sharing among donors.

The material sequenced was naive CD4+ T cells sorted from blood. The meaning of the sample's cell subset or site label: CD45RA+ positively selected. This TCR was recovered from a man under 40 in good health. The chain joins TRBV6-5 to TRBJ1-2; matching of 6 bases hints at TRBD1 as the D gene. The nucleotide sequence is given as TGTGCCAGCAGTTACTCCCTCGGGGACACCGATGGCTACACCTTC. Its protein is CASSYSLGDTDGYTF.